In this sample, the clone carrying this T cell receptor beta chain turned up a few times. This sample was taken from a study of blood T cell repertoires in COVID-19. For the study at large: Cohort 3 donors counted as recovered after two negative PCRs, clearance, or resolved symptoms. T cells, B-cell-depleted T cells, or PBMCs supplied cDNA or gDNA. Samples taken during acute and convalescent COVID-19 were collected in the United States, Italy and Spain.

V lost 0 bases and J lost 0, with 11 bases in between. Looked up from germline, CDR1 is SGDLS and CDR2 is YYNGEE. This CDR3 has 16 residues. As originally analysed: Amplifying reference gene primers gave estimates of nucleated cell counts. Clones were sequenced by immunoSEQ multiplex PCR, and TCRdb holds only the in-frame ones, with some missing. D and trimming come from the DNA, and the V and J calls and clone size come from that table. The sample includes around 290,000 clones, around nine tenths of them seen just once. The sequenced sample consisted of PBMCs or T cells enriched from blood (not recorded which). The TCR originated in a woman in her sixties in a cohort exposed to, infected with or recovered from COVID-19 (not recorded which). This chain links TRBV9 with TRBJ2-3; TRBD2 is a possible D gene (5 bases). In DNA, the CDR3 is TGTGCCAGCAGCGTAGGGCTCGGGAAGAGCACAGATACGCAGTATTTT. The encoded protein is CASSVGLGKSTDTQYF.